This TCR beta chain is from a study of blood T cell repertoires in COVID-19. Study in general: Samples came from the United States, Italy and Spain, spanning acute and convalescent COVID-19. The analysed material was cDNA or gDNA that came from T cells, B-cell-depleted T cells, or PBMCs.

Original processing methods: By means of reference gene primer amplification, nucleated cell counts were estimated. The method was immunoSEQ multiplex PCR; TCRdb's version includes in-frame clones alone and lacks a portion of them. The DNA was the basis for D and trimming; V, J and clone size are from that table. The data contain about 46,000 clones, around 86% of them seen just once; the ten biggest clones take up roughly 15%. The length of the CDR3 is 11 residues. With 0 bases removed from V and 6 bases from J, the gap between germline ends came to 5 bases. Germline CDR1 GTSNPN, CDR2 SVGIG (reference sequence).

The chain has TRBV30 and TRBJ1-2; D not resolved. The material sequenced was peripheral blood. The receptor was derived from a human donor in a cohort sampled during active COVID-19. The CDR3 here is CAWSVANGYTF. CDR3 DNA: TGTGCCTGGAGTGTAGCCAATGGCTACACCTTC.